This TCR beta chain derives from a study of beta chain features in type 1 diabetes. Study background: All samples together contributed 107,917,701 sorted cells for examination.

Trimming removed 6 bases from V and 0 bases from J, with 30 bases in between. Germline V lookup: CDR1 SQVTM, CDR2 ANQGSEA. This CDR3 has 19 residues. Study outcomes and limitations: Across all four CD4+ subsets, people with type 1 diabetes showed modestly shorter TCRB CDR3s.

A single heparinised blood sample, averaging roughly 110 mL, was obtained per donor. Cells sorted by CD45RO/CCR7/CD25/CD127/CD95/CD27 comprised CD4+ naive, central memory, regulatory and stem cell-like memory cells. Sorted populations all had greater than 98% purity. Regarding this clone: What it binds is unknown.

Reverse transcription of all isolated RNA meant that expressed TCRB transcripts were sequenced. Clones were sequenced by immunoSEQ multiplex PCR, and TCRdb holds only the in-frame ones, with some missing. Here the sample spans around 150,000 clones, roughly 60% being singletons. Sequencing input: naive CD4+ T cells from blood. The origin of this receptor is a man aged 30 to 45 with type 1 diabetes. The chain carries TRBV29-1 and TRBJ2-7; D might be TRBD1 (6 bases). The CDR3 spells CSVTYYRALLDLDSYEQYF. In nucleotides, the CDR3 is TGCAGCGTGACTTATTACAGGGCCTTACTCGATCTGGACTCCTACGAGCAGTACTTC.